This record concerns one TCR beta chain sequence. The antigen remains undetermined. The repertoire was sequenced with immunoSEQ multiplex PCR; TCRdb's copy has only in-frame clones and lacks some. The sample contains 35,000 to 40,000 clones, around 79% of which appear only once. The data are from a study of T cells in localized non-small cell lung cancer. Study findings and constraints: Within adjacent lung there appeared a median approximately 58 of the top 100 tumor clones. Higher blood T cell density went with longer overall survival.

The CDR3 sequence is 15 residues long. V lost 5 bases to trimming and J lost 4 bases; unmatched junction nucleotides: 6. Germline CDR1 and CDR2: SGHAT and FQNNGV. The material sequenced was peripheral blood, taken before any cancer treatment. The TCR was taken from a male donor aged 60 or over with stage III squamous cell lung carcinoma. This chain joins TRBV11-2 and TRBJ1-2; 11 bases are shared with TRBD1. This CDR3 reads CASSEGQGDLYGYTF. For the CDR3, the DNA is TGTGCCAGCAGCGAGGGACAGGGGGATCTCTATGGCTACACCTTC.